The T cell receptor beta chain under discussion was sequenced for a study of blood T cell repertoires in COVID-19. Study-wide context: In each case, the material was cDNA or gDNA derived from T cells, B-cell-depleted T cells, or PBMCs.

Generated by immunoSEQ multiplex PCR, the TCRdb table keeps only in-frame clones and is missing some. The profile shows 330,000 or so clones, approximately 89% of them singletons. The length of the CDR3 is 16 residues. V was shortened by 0 bases and J by 1 base, with 12 bases between the two germline ends. From germline, CDR1 is LGHNA and CDR2 YNFKEQ. The sample consisted of peripheral blood. The chain links TRBV4-2 to TRBJ1-1; tentative D call: TRBD1 (5 bases). The TCR originated in a woman aged 60-75 years with COVID-19, enrolled during active disease. The chain's CDR3 is CASSQDGRARNTEAFF. CDR3 nucleotide sequence: TGTGCCAGCAGCCAAGATGGCAGGGCCAGGAACACTGAAGCTTTCTTT.